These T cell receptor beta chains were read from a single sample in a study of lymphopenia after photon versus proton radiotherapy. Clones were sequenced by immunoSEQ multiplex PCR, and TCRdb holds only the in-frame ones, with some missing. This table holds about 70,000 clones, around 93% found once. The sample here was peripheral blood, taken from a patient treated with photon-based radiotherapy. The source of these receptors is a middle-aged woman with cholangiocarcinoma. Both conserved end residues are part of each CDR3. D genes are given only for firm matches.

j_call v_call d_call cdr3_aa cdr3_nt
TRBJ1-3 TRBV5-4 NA CASSSKTVGYSGNTIYF TGTGCCAGCAGCTCCAAGACAGTGGGATACTCTGGAAACACCATATATTTT
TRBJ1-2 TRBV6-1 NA CASSEWGAGYGYTF TGTGCCAGCAGTGAATGGGGGGCAGGCTATGGCTACACCTTC
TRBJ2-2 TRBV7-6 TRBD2 CASSLDIRGGGRDNTGELFF TGTGCCAGCAGCTTAGATATTCGAGGCGGCGGGAGGGACAACACCGGGGAGCTGTTTTTT
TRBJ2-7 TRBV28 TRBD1 CASSPPGTGAYEQYF TGTGCCAGCAGTCCCCCCGGGACAGGGGCCTACGAGCAGTACTTC
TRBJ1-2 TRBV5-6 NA CASSGGGRNYGYTF TGTGCCAGCAGTGGCGGGGGGAGAAACTATGGCTACACCTTC
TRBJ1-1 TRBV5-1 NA CASSASGGTEAFF TGCGCCAGCAGCGCCTCAGGAGGCACTGAAGCTTTCTTT
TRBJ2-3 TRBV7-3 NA CASSAEGFTDTQYF TGTGCCAGCAGCGCAGAGGGGTTCACAGATACGCAGTATTTT
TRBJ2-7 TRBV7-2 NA CATAAFDEQYF TGTGCCACCGCAGCGTTTGACGAGCAGTACTTC
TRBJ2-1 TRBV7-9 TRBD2 CASNGGTSGYNEQFF TGTGCCAGCAACGGAGGGACTAGCGGATACAATGAGCAGTTCTTC
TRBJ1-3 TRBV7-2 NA CASSLFPPPGNTIYF TGTGCCAGCAGCTTGTTCCCCCCCCCTGGAAACACCATATATTTT
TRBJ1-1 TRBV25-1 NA CASSAHRNRDVGAFF TGTGCCAGCAGTGCGCACCGGAACAGGGATGTGGGAGCTTTCTTT
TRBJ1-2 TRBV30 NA CAWSAAGTGGYTF TGTGCCTGGAGTGCGGCTGGCACCGGCGGCTACACCTTC
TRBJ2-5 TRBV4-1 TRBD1 CASSQEYTGAWETQYF TGCGCCAGCAGCCAAGAGTATACAGGGGCTTGGGAGACCCAGTACTTC
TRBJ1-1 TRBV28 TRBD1 CASRLLHRGAEAFF TGTGCCAGCAGACTCCTACACAGGGGAGCTGAAGCTTTCTTT
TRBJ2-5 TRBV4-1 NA CASSQEFDGSAQETQYF TGCGCCAGCAGCCAAGAGTTTGACGGGAGCGCCCAAGAGACCCAGTACTTC
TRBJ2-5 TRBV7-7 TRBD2 CASSSGLAPETQYF TGTGCTAGCAGCTCGGGACTAGCCCCCGAGACCCAGTACTTC
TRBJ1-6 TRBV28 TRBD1 CASNKHRGYNSPLHF TGTGCCAGCAATAAGCACAGGGGCTATAATTCACCCCTCCACTTT
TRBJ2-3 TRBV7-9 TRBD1 CASSSPGTGKDTQYF TGTGCCAGCAGCTCCCCCGGGACAGGGAAAGATACGCAGTATTTT
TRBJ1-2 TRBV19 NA CASSIGSAGSHGYTF TGTGCCAGTAGTATAGGGTCAGCCGGGTCTCATGGCTACACCTTC
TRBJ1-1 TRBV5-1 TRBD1 CASSFGQGRTEAFF TGCGCCAGCAGCTTCGGACAGGGAAGGACTGAAGCTTTCTTT
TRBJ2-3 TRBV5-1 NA CASSQTLGTQYF TGCGCCAGCAGCCAGACCCTGGGGACGCAGTATTTT
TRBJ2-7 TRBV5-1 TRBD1 CASSLGQGGSEQYF TGCGCCAGCAGCTTGGGACAGGGGGGTTCCGAGCAGTACTTC
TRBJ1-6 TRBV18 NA CASSRENSPLHF TGTGCCAGCTCTCGGGAGAATTCACCCCTCCACTTT
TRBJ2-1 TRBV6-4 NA CASSDSGGGSYNEQFF TGTGCCAGCAGTGACTCCGGAGGGGGTTCCTACAATGAGCAGTTCTTC
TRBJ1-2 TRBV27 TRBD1 CASSIAGTGNGYTF TGTGCCAGCAGTATCGCCGGGACAGGGAATGGCTACACCTTC
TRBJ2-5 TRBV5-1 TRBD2 CASSLGSGGSWKTQYF TGCGCCAGCAGCTTGGGTAGCGGGGGGTCTTGGAAGACCCAGTACTTC
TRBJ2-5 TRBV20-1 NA CSAKRQETQYF TGCAGTGCTAAAAGGCAAGAGACCCAGTACTTC
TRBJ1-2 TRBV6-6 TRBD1 CASSYPGQVDGYTF TGTGCCAGCAGTTACCCCGGACAGGTTGATGGCTACACCTTC
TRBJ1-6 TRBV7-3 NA CASSPTGLAAPLHF TGTGCCAGCAGCCCAACGGGGCTAGCGGCACCCCTCCACTTT
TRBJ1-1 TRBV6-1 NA CASSEPPNTEAFF TGTGCCAGCAGTGAACCACCGAACACTGAAGCTTTCTTT
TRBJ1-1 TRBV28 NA CASLGGGHTEAFF TGTGCCAGCCTGGGCGGAGGGCACACTGAAGCTTTCTTT
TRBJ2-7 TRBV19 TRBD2 CASSSSSGGKYEQYF TGTGCCAGTAGTTCTTCAAGCGGGGGGAAGTACGAGCAGTACTTC
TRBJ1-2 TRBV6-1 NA CASSPGSVGGYTF TGTGCCAGCAGCCCGGGGTCGGTGGGTGGCTACACCTTC